This TCR beta chain was identified during a study of T cell responses to AZD1222 COVID-19 vaccine. Germline loops: CDR1 SGHRS, CDR2 YFSETQ. This CDR3 region has 16 residues. The junction had 12 bases not matched to a gene; V was cut back by 2 bases and J by 8 bases. The assay was immunoSEQ multiplex PCR, and TCRdb's table has in-frame clones only and misses some. The sample consists of about 130,000 clones, more than 80% of them appearing once. Findings and caveats of the study: No day 14 peak samples; only post-peak repertoires were characterized. Close to half of spike-specific TCRs reportedly recognize unmutated variant regions.

About this clone: What it binds is not known.

The starting material was peripheral blood, obtained on day 0 of AZD1222 vaccination. The sequence came from an adult in good health. The V gene is TRBV5-1, the J gene TRBJ1-4; 7 nucleotides align to TRBD1. The CDR3 is CASSLGGRQGGEKLFF. DNA for the CDR3: TGCGCCAGCAGCTTAGGGGGGAGACAGGGAGGCGAAAAACTGTTTTTT.